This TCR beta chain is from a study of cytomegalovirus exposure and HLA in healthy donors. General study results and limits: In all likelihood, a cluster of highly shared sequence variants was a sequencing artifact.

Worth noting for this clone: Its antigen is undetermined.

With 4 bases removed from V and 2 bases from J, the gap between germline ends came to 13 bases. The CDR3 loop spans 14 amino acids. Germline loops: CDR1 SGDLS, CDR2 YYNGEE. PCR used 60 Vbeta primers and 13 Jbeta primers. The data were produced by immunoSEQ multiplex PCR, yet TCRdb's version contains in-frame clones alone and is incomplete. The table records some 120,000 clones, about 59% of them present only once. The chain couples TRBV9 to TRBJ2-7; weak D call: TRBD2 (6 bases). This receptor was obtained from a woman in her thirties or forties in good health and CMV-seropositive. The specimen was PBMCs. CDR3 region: CASSRGGTTYEQYF. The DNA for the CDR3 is TGTGCCAGCAGCCGCGGAGGGACCACCTACGAGCAGTACTTC.